Presented here are 25 T cell receptor beta chains from one specimen sequenced in a study of long-term antiretroviral therapy in people with HIV. Run at survey level, the immunoSEQ assay was version v3.0. Produced via immunoSEQ multiplex PCR; TCRdb's table is partial and in-frame only. The data show 8,500 to 14,000 clones, about 89% seen once. The sequences come from unsorted PBMCs, collected 0.2 years before starting antiretroviral therapy. The receptor set was obtained from a woman in her 40s with HIV.

The genes are TRBV7-3 and TRBJ2-7; 7 nucleotides align to TRBD1. CDR3 length: 15 amino acids. The V gene's germline CDR1 is SGHTA and CDR2 FQGTGA. J was trimmed by 0 bases and V by 2 bases; bases with no gene match: 4. CDR3 sequence (DNA): TGTGCCAGCAGCTTATTCGGGACAGCCTCCTACGAGCAGTACTTC. Amino acid sequence: CASSLFGTASYEQYF.

The gene calls are TRBV5-1 and TRBJ2-7; 7 bases match TRBD1. Germline-derived CDR1 and CDR2 are SGHRS and YFSETQ. The CDR3 loop spans 14 amino acids. The trim removed 5 bases at V and 2 bases at J, leaving 7 bases unmatched. CDR3 loop: CASRSRGQTYEQYF. The CDR3 nucleotides read TGCGCCAGCAGATCTAGGGGACAGACCTACGAGCAGTACTTC.

This clone is termed large (0.1 to 1%). This chain joins TRBV5-8 and TRBJ2-7; D is unclear. The CDR3 is 14 amino acids. Trimming left V 0 bases short and J 5 bases short, with 12 bases between. The germline V gene encodes CDR1 SGHTS and CDR2 YDEGEE. The CDR3 region is CASSLDSSLDEQYF. In nucleotides, the CDR3 is TGTGCCAGCAGCTTGGACAGTTCTTTAGACGAGCAGTACTTC.

The chain has TRBV30 and TRBJ1-2; D is possibly TRBD1 (6 bases). CDR3 length equals 14 residues. Germline CDR1 reads GTSNPN; CDR2 reads SVGIG (reference sequence). V gave up 8 bases and J gave up 3 bases, with 19 bases separating them. CDR3 nucleotides: TGTGCCGGACGTGGGGGGCGGGTCTACTATGGCTACACCTTC. Its translation is CAGRGGRVYYGYTF.

The J gene is TRBJ2-3, the V gene TRBV19; no clear D. V was trimmed by 4 bases and J by 2 bases, leaving 10 bases between them. In germline, CDR1 is LNHDA, CDR2 SQIVND (reference sequence). The CDR3 length is 14 residues. CDR3 nucleotide sequence: TGTGCCAGTAGTAGGTCCCTTTCCACAGATACGCAGTATTTT. Protein sequence: CASSRSLSTDTQYF.

The chain carries TRBV7-2 and TRBJ1-3; D remains unclear. Per germline, CDR1 SGHTA and CDR2 FQGNSA. This CDR3 has 15 residues. Trimming took off 3 bases at V and 0 bases at J, with 9 bases between the two ends. CDR3 loop: CASSFRGNSGNTIYF. DNA of the CDR3: TGTGCCAGCAGCTTCAGAGGGAACTCTGGAAACACCATATATTTT.

The CDR3 protein is CASSYSQGYEQYF. DNA of the CDR3: TGTGCCAGCAGTTACTCTCAAGGGTACGAGCAGTACTTC. The chain uses TRBV6-5 and TRBJ2-7, with D unclear. This CDR3 comprises 13 residues. CDR1 and CDR2 (germline): MNHEY, SVGAGI. Between the trimmed V and J ends, which lost 0 bases and 4 bases, there was a span of 7 bases.

This clone came up once. The chain recombines TRBV6-6 with TRBJ2-7; 12 bases line up with TRBD2. CDR3 length: 15 residues. With V trimmed by 5 bases and J by 4 bases, 6 bases remained unmatched. The germline CDR1 and CDR2 sequences are MNHNY and SVGAGI (reference sequence). The CDR3 bases are TGTGCCAGCAGTCTGCGACTAGCGGGGGAGTACGAGCAGTACTTC. Residues: CASSLRLAGEYEQYF.

The rearrangement joins TRBV4-1 to TRBJ1-6, with D perhaps matching TRBD1 (5 bases). The length of the CDR3 is 15 residues. From germline, CDR1 is MGHRA and CDR2 YSYEKL. Trimming removed 4 bases from V and 8 bases from J, with 15 bases in between. The CDR3 region is CASSRQFAGDSPLHF. CDR3 DNA sequence: TGCGCCAGCAGCCGACAGTTTGCGGGGGATTCACCCCTCCACTTT.

This chain joins TRBV23-1 and TRBJ1-1; D gene uncertain. TRBV23-1 qualifies as an ORF whose function is uncertain. Trimming removed 2 bases from V and 6 bases from J, with 25 bases in between. The CDR3 loop spans 18 amino acids. Written as DNA, the CDR3 is TGCGCCAGCAGTCAACAACTTCCAGGCTCCCGTCCGGGGTCTGAAGCTTTCTTT. Amino acid sequence: CASSQQLPGSRPGSEAFF.

The chain carries TRBV30 and TRBJ2-7; unclear D gene. CDR1 and CDR2 from the germline V gene are GTSNPN and SVGIG (reference sequence). This CDR3 region has 11 residues. V was clipped by 5 bases and J by 2 bases, with 7 bases between them. In DNA, the CDR3 is TGTGCCTGGGCGGTTGCCTACGAGCAGTACTTC. This sequence encodes CAWAVAYEQYF.

The chain carries TRBV5-1 and TRBJ1-6; no firm D call. The CDR3 spans 16 residues. Germline assignment: CDR1 SGHRS and CDR2 YFSETQ. V lost 4 bases to trimming and J lost 6 bases, with 17 bases between them. CDR3 sequence (DNA): TGCGCCAGCAGCCCGCAGGTTGGAGTCACTAATTCACCCCTCCACTTT. It yields the protein CASSPQVGVTNSPLHF.

This sequence joins TRBV2 and TRBJ1-1; D is perhaps TRBD1 (5 bases). Per germline, CDR1 SNHLY and CDR2 FYNNEI. Between the trimmed V and J ends, which lost 6 bases and 0 bases, there was a span of 20 bases. The CDR3 sequence is 17 residues long. CDR3 coding DNA: TGTGCCAGCAGCCGAAGTAGTGGGGACCTAATGAACACTGAAGCTTTCTTT. Residues: CASSRSSGDLMNTEAFF.

This clone occurred once. The V and J genes are TRBV5-1 and TRBJ2-3; unclear D gene. The CDR3 has 16 residues. Germline assignment: CDR1 SGHRS and CDR2 YFSETQ. The V and J ends lost 2 bases and 0 bases respectively, with 13 bases between them. The CDR3 DNA reads as TGCGCCAGCAGCTTTCAAACAGTGTCTAGCACAGATACGCAGTATTTT. It specifies CASSFQTVSSTDTQYF.

This rearrangement joins TRBV19 to TRBJ1-1; D might be TRBD1 (5 bases). Trimming cost V 5 bases and J 0 bases, with 22 bases left between them. The CDR3 runs to 18 residues. Germline V CDR1 and CDR2: LNHDA, SQIVND (reference sequence). Here the CDR3 reads CASSDVLRVRVMNTEAFF. The CDR3 DNA reads TGTGCCAGTAGTGATGTACTACGGGTCAGGGTCATGAACACTGAAGCTTTCTTT.

By proportion, this clone is hyperexpanded. The chain links TRBV4-1 to TRBJ2-7, with TRBD1 matching over 9 bases. Germline V gene lookup returns CDR1 MGHRA and CDR2 YSYEKL. The CDR3 runs 15 residues. Trimming took 1 base from V and 6 from J; bases not matched to a gene: 7. CDR3: CASSQGQGDTSEQYF. The CDR3 DNA is TGCGCCAGCAGCCAAGGACAGGGGGATACTAGCGAGCAGTACTTC.

Judged by abundance, this clone is medium-sized. This rearrangement joins TRBV9 to TRBJ2-7; TRBD1 is a possible D gene (5 bases). This CDR3 comprises 14 residues. V was clipped by 2 bases and J by 5 bases, with 14 bases between them. From germline, CDR1 is SGDLS and CDR2 YYNGEE. CDR3 residues: CASSVDIDLHEQYF. DNA of the CDR3: TGTGCCAGCAGCGTGGACATAGACCTCCACGAGCAGTACTTC.

This rearrangement joins TRBV19 to TRBJ1-4, with D uncertain. Germline V lookup: CDR1 LNHDA, CDR2 SQIVND (reference sequence). The CDR3 runs 13 residues. V lost 5 bases to trimming and J lost 5 bases, with 9 bases between them. The CDR3 region is CASSPQRNEKLFF. As DNA, the CDR3 is TGTGCCAGTAGTCCCCAAAGGAATGAAAAACTGTTTTTT.

The chain joins TRBV9 to TRBJ1-4; the D is unclear. Germline V gives CDR1 SGDLS, CDR2 YYNGEE. The CDR3 loop spans 15 amino acids. The germline V and J ends were trimmed by 0 bases and 4 bases, with 10 bases remaining between them. The CDR3, as DNA: TGTGCCAGCAGCGTAGGTACAGTTAATAATGAAAAACTGTTTTTT. The encoded protein is CASSVGTVNNEKLFF.

The CDR3 nucleotides read TGTGCCAGCAGCCTTTCTGGGGGACTCCTCACAGATACGCAGTATTTT. Translating it yields CASSLSGGLLTDTQYF. The V gene is TRBV5-4, the J gene TRBJ2-3; TRBD2 is a possible D gene (6 bases). V gave up 4 bases and J gave up 2 bases, with 17 bases separating them. This CDR3 region has 16 residues. Germline-derived CDR1 and CDR2 are SGHNT and YYREEE (reference sequence).

The chain uses TRBV2 and TRBJ1-5, with D uncertain. The V and J ends lost 0 bases and 3 bases respectively, with 12 bases between them. The germline V gene has CDR1 SNHLY and CDR2 FYNNEI. This CDR3 spans 16 amino acids. The CDR3 sequence: CASSEAPGRNNQPQHF. For the CDR3, the DNA is TGTGCCAGCAGTGAAGCGCCGGGGAGGAACAATCAGCCCCAGCATTTT.

This clone was seen more than once but under ten times. This rearrangement joins TRBV7-2 to TRBJ2-3, with D maybe TRBD2 (6 bases). The CDR3 extends over 15 amino acids. Trimming stripped 4 bases from V and 6 bases from J, with 17 bases between. From germline, CDR1 is SGHTA and CDR2 FQGNSA. CDR3 coding DNA: TGTGCCAGCAGCTCGGGACTGGCGAACCGGGATACGCAGTATTTT. Amino acid sequence: CASSSGLANRDTQYF.

In DNA, the CDR3 is TGCGCCAGCAGCTTGGATGAGGGGAGCAATCAGCCCCAGCATTTT. Translated, it gives CASSLDEGSNQPQHF. This chain connects TRBV5-1 to TRBJ1-5, with a weak D call TRBD1 (5 bases). The germline V gene has CDR1 SGHRS and CDR2 YFSETQ. The CDR3 spans 15 residues. Trimming stripped 0 bases from V and 1 base from J, with 8 bases between.

V is TRBV4-3 and J is TRBJ2-1, with D uncertain. Germline CDR1 LGHNA, CDR2 YSLEER. V lost 2 bases and J lost 8, with 16 bases in between. The CDR3 spans 15 residues. CDR3 region: CASSQRLREMDEQFF. The CDR3, as DNA: TGCGCCAGCAGCCAACGTTTGAGAGAAATGGATGAGCAGTTCTTC.

This chain links TRBV10-1 with TRBJ1-2; 7 bases line up with TRBD1. Germline CDR1 and CDR2: WNHNN and SYGVQD (reference sequence). This CDR3 is built from 15 residues. V gave up 1 base and J gave up 7 bases; unmatched junction bases: 9. CDR3 sequence reads: CASSELAAGGSGYTF. The CDR3 nucleotides are TGCGCCAGCAGTGAGTTGGCGGCAGGGGGAAGTGGCTACACCTTC.